A selection of T cell receptor beta chains follows, all from one sample in a study of blood T cell repertoires in COVID-19. The protocol was immunoSEQ multiplex PCR, while the TCRdb copy is restricted to in-frame clones and leaves out a portion. The table has roughly 80,000 clones, over 75% seen once; the top ten hold around 9.4%. Sequencing used peripheral blood. These receptors originate from a human donor in a cohort sampled during active COVID-19. The CDR3 runs from the conserved cysteine through the conserved F or W. D genes are given only for firm matches.

v_call,j_call,d_call,cdr3_aa,cdr3_nt
TRBV7-2,TRBJ2-2,NA,CASSFKGGHTGELFF,TGTGCCAGCAGCTTTAAAGGGGGACACACCGGGGAGCTGTTTTTT
TRBV5-4,TRBJ1-1,NA,CASSLDSVNTEAFF,TGTGCCAGCAGCTTGGACAGTGTGAACACTGAAGCTTTCTTT
TRBV3-1/TRBV3-2,TRBJ2-2,NA,CASSFRGTAGELFF,TGTGCCAGCAGTTTTAGGGGTACCGCCGGGGAGCTGTTTTTT
TRBV5-1,TRBJ1-1,NA,CASSPDGDRNTEAFF,TGCGCCAGCAGCCCCGATGGTGACAGAAACACTGAAGCTTTCTTT
TRBV9,TRBJ2-2,NA,CASRTSAAGTGELFF,TGTGCCAGCAGAACCAGCGCAGCGGGCACCGGGGAGCTGTTTTTT
TRBV2,TRBJ1-3,NA,CASSGVGALGNTIYF,TGTGCCAGCAGTGGGGTGGGGGCCCTCGGAAACACCATATATTTT
TRBV28,TRBJ1-2,NA,CASSFHQGNYGYTF,TGTGCCAGCAGTTTTCATCAGGGGAACTATGGCTACACCTTC
TRBV3-1/TRBV3-2,TRBJ1-2,NA,CASSRQQGPYGYTF,TGTGCCAGCAGCCGGCAGCAGGGCCCCTATGGCTACACCTTC
TRBV20-1,TRBJ1-1,NA,CSASAGTFFEAFF,TGCAGTGCTAGTGCCGGGACTTTCTTCGAGGCTTTCTTT
TRBV7-9,TRBJ1-1,NA,CASSLGRTERTEAFF,TGTGCCAGCAGCTTAGGGCGGACAGAACGCACTGAAGCTTTCTTT
TRBV5-4,TRBJ2-2,TRBD2,CASSLDLAGGLTGELFF,TGTGCCAGCAGCTTGGATCTAGCGGGGGGGTTGACCGGGGAGCTGTTTTTT
TRBV30,TRBJ1-2,NA,CAARRGYGYTF,TGTGCCGCCAGGAGGGGCTATGGCTACACCTTC
TRBV7-3,TRBJ2-1,NA,CASSLTGAGEQFF,TGTGCCAGCAGCTTAACGGGAGCAGGTGAGCAGTTCTTC
TRBV29-1,TRBJ2-7,TRBD1,CSVVGQGTEQYF,TGCAGCGTTGTGGGACAGGGAACCGAGCAGTACTTC
TRBV6-5,TRBJ1-3,NA,CASSRTGDTIYF,TGTGCCAGCAGCCGAACCGGGGACACCATATATTTT
TRBV19,TRBJ2-7,TRBD1,CATFGGTGEYF,TGTGCCACCTTCGGTGGGACAGGGGAGTACTTC
TRBV7-9,TRBJ1-2,NA,CASSSETSLYGYTF,TGTGCCAGCAGCTCTGAGACAAGCCTCTATGGCTACACCTTC
TRBV5-4,TRBJ2-3,NA,CASSLYRTDTQYF,TGTGCCAGCAGCTTGTATCGCACAGATACGCAGTATTTT
TRBV11-3,TRBJ2-6,TRBD1,CASSPAQGAKRGANVLTF,TGTGCCAGCAGCCCGGCTCAGGGGGCCAAGCGTGGGGCCAACGTCCTGACTTTC
TRBV5-4,TRBJ2-7,NA,CASSLGIGVASYEQYF,TGTGCCAGCAGCTTGGGAATCGGGGTCGCCTCCTACGAGCAGTACTTC
TRBV5-1,TRBJ2-2,TRBD1,CATETGGRAGELFF,TGCGCCACCGAAACAGGGGGCCGGGCCGGGGAGCTGTTTTTT
TRBV4-2,TRBJ1-6,NA,CASSQDSGTSPLHF,TGTGCCAGCAGCCAAGATTCGGGTACTTCACCCCTCCACTTT
TRBV5-6,TRBJ2-5,NA,CASSLERRQETQYF,TGTGCCAGCAGCTTGGAGCGGAGGCAAGAGACCCAGTACTTC
TRBV24-1,TRBJ2-7,NA,CATSEATTYEQYF,TGTGCCACCAGTGAGGCCACTACCTACGAGCAGTACTTC
TRBV5-4,TRBJ1-3,NA,CASSLDGGRNTIYF,TGTGCCAGCAGCTTGGACGGGGGAAGAAACACCATATATTTT
TRBV6-2/TRBV6-3,TRBJ2-1,TRBD1,CASSPSGTGDEQFF,TGTGCCAGCAGCCCTTCCGGGACAGGGGACGAGCAGTTCTTC
TRBV19,TRBJ1-5,NA,CASSVVHQPQHF,TGTGCCAGCTCCGTTGTTCATCAGCCCCAGCATTTT
TRBV5-6,TRBJ2-5,TRBD2,CASSLTSGGVETQYF,TGTGCCAGCAGCTTGACTAGCGGGGGGGTAGAGACCCAGTACTTC